Following are 21 T cell receptor beta chains from one sample sequenced in a study of PD-1 blockade in classical Hodgkin lymphoma. All trial patients relapsed after autologous stem cell transplantation. Clones were read by immunoSEQ multiplex PCR, and TCRdb kept only the in-frame ones, dropping some. The table records about 36,000 clones, around 63% of them present only once. The sample here was peripheral blood mononuclear cells (PBMCs), taken before the second cycle of nivolumab. These receptors were collected from a human donor with classical Hodgkin lymphoma.

There are a few counts of this clone. The V and J genes are TRBV9 and TRBJ2-2; D perhaps matches TRBD1 (5 bases). Germline V gives CDR1 SGDLS, CDR2 YYNGEE. The V end was cut by 6 bases, the J end by 3 bases, with 12 bases between. The CDR3 sequence is 14 residues long. For the CDR3, the DNA is TGTGCCAGCACCGACCAACAGGACACCGGGGAGCTGTTTTTT. Translated, it gives CASTDQQDTGELFF.

This clone was picked up a small number of times. The genes are TRBV7-2 and TRBJ2-7; 7 bases are shared with TRBD1. The junction had 5 bases not matched to a gene; V was cut back by 6 bases and J by 0 bases. CDR3 length equals 14 residues. Germline assignment: CDR1 SGHTA and CDR2 FQGNSA. As DNA, the CDR3 is TGTGCCAGCAGGCCGGGACAGAGCTCCTACGAGCAGTACTTC. This gives the protein CASRPGQSSYEQYF. Supplemented by reference TRBV7-2 and TRBJ2-7, the full variable domain reads GAGVSQSPSNKVTEKGKDVELRCDPISGHTALYWYRQSLGQGLEFLIYFQGNSAPDKSGLPSDRFSAERTGGSVSTLTIQRTQQEDSAVYLCASRPGQSSYEQYFGPGTRLTVT.

This clone was recorded once. The chain couples TRBV5-6 to TRBJ2-2, with D perhaps TRBD2 (6 bases). V dropped 3 bases and J dropped 5 bases, with 14 bases sitting between them. The CDR3 totals 15 residues. Germline V gives CDR1 SGHDT, CDR2 YYEEEE. This CDR3 is CASSWGGGRTGELFF. CDR3 nucleotide sequence: TGTGCCAGCAGCTGGGGAGGAGGGCGGACCGGGGAGCTGTTTTTT. Drawing the rest from reference TRBV5-6 and TRBJ2-2, the complete variable domain is DAGVTQSPTHLIKTRGQQVTLRCSPKSGHDTVSWYQQALGQGPQFIFQYYEEEERQRGNFPDRFSGHQFPNYSSELNVNALLLGDSALYLCASSWGGGRTGELFFGEGSRLTVL.

In its sample, this clone was seen a few times. The chain is built from TRBV18 and TRBJ2-1, with TRBD1 matching 11 bases. Germline V gives CDR1 KGHSH, CDR2 LQKENI. V shed 6 bases and J 7 bases; nucleotides not matched to a gene: 5. The CDR3 runs to 14 residues. CDR3 sequence reads: CASSAGTGGNEQFF. The CDR3 nucleotides are TGTGCCAGCTCGGCCGGGACAGGGGGGAATGAGCAGTTCTTC.

This clone is a singleton in its sample. V and J are TRBV7-9 and TRBJ2-7, with TRBD1 matching over 7 bases. Losses at the gene ends were 5 bases for V and 6 bases for J; bases not matched to a gene: 4. CDR3 size: 12 residues. Germline V CDR1 and CDR2: SEHNR, FQNEAQ (reference sequence). The CDR3 region is CASSPGTAEQYF. Written as DNA, the CDR3 is TGTGCCAGCAGCCCCGGGACAGCCGAGCAGTACTTC.

The CDR3 sequence is CASSLLGDRTGELFF. CDR3 DNA: TGCGCCAGCAGCCTACTAGGGGACCGCACCGGGGAGCTGTTTTTT. The rearrangement joins TRBV5-1 to TRBJ2-2; D possibly matches TRBD1 or TRBD2 (5 bases each). V gave up 4 bases and J gave up 4 bases, with 14 bases separating them. This CDR3 spans 15 amino acids. CDR1 SGHRS and CDR2 YFSETQ come from the germline V gene. Based on the CDR3 plus reference TRBV5-1 and TRBJ2-2, the full variable domain is KAGVTQTPRYLIKTRGQQVTLSCSPISGHRSVSWYQQTPGQGLQFLFEYFSETQRNKGNFPGRFSGRQFSNSRSEMNVSTLELGDSALYLCASSLLGDRTGELFFGEGSRLTVL.

On this clone: Different DNA sequences within this sample yield the same CDR3. The gene calls are TRBV5-4 and TRBJ2-3; unclear D gene. Germline CDR1 and CDR2: SGHNT and YYREEE (reference sequence). There are 13 residues in the CDR3. V dropped 5 bases and J dropped 6 bases, with 13 bases sitting between them. The DNA of the CDR3 is TGTGCCAGCAGAGGCCCTACCTCGGATACGCAGTATTTT. Residues: CASRGPTSDTQYF.

This chain connects TRBV5-4 to TRBJ2-7; 10 bases align to TRBD2. CDR1 is SGHNT, CDR2 YYREEE, per germline (reference sequence). With 4 bases clipped from V and 2 bases from J, the junction kept 9 bases outside the gene matches. This CDR3 comprises 16 residues. This chain's CDR3 is CASSMRTSGSPYEQYF. In nucleotides, the CDR3 is TGTGCCAGCAGCATGAGGACTAGCGGTTCTCCCTACGAGCAGTACTTC.

This CDR3 reads CASSIPRTPGVAEAFF. DNA for the CDR3: TGTGCCAGCAGTATACCCCGGACCCCGGGGGTTGCTGAAGCTTTCTTT. The V call is TRBV28, the J call TRBJ1-1; D possibly corresponds to TRBD1 (5 bases). Germline V gene sequence: CDR1 MDHEN, CDR2 SYDVKM. This CDR3 region has 16 residues. V gave up 5 bases and J gave up 6 bases, with 22 bases separating them.

This rearrangement joins TRBV4-3 to TRBJ2-7, with TRBD1 matching over 7 bases. The CDR3 contains 15 residues. V dropped 0 bases and J dropped 4; count of bases not matched to a gene: 6. Germline V gene sequence: CDR1 LGHNA, CDR2 YSLEER. The DNA of the CDR3 is TGCGCCAGCAGCCAAGATTCGAGGGGGCTTTACGAGCAGTACTTC. Amino acid sequence: CASSQDSRGLYEQYF.

V gene TRBV4-2 combines with J gene TRBJ1-1, with 7 bases that match TRBD1. The V gene's germline CDR1 is LGHNA and CDR2 YNFKEQ. The trim removed 6 bases at V and 3 bases at J, leaving 10 bases unmatched. This CDR3 has 15 residues. The CDR3: CASRPRDRVDTEAFF. The CDR3 region has the DNA TGTGCCAGCAGACCCCGCGACAGGGTCGACACTGAAGCTTTCTTT.

The chain combines TRBV7-3 with TRBJ2-5, with a weak D call TRBD2 (5 bases). Per germline, CDR1 SGHTA and CDR2 FQGTGA. The CDR3 is 14 residues long. The germline V and J ends were trimmed by 5 bases and 2 bases, with 12 bases remaining between them. The CDR3, as DNA: TGTGCCAGCAGCATGAGCGGAGCACAAGAGACCCAGTACTTC. Residues: CASSMSGAQETQYF.

The rearrangement links TRBV5-4 to TRBJ1-1, with D unresolved. This CDR3 has 12 residues. Trimming shortened V by 2 bases and J by 1 base, and 3 bases separated the two germline ends. Per germline, CDR1 SGHNT and CDR2 YYREEE (reference sequence). This CDR3 reads CASSLQNTEAFF. Written as DNA, the CDR3 is TGTGCCAGCAGCTTACAGAACACTGAAGCTTTCTTT.

The chain couples TRBV4-2 to TRBJ2-3, with 10 bases identical to TRBD2. CDR3 size: 17 residues. After removal of 0 bases from V and 4 bases from J, the junction contained 7 bases not matched to a gene. CDR1 is LGHNA and CDR2 is YNFKEQ in the germline V gene. The CDR3 DNA is TGTGCCAGCAGCCAAGAAGGCAGCGGGGGGGCCCCAGATACGCAGTATTTT. It yields the protein CASSQEGSGGAPDTQYF.

The rearrangement joins TRBV6-5 to TRBJ2-7; D possibly corresponds to TRBD1 (6 bases). Germline V gene sequence: CDR1 MNHEY, CDR2 SVGAGI. Trimming took 6 bases from V and 5 from J, leaving 14 bases between them. This CDR3 is 13 amino acids long. The chain's CDR3 is CASSYRARDEQYF. For the CDR3, the DNA is TGTGCCAGCAGCTACAGGGCCCGCGACGAGCAGTACTTC.

This clone turned up a few times. The chain is built from TRBV30 and TRBJ1-2; possibly TRBD1 for D (6 bases). The CDR3 extends over 13 amino acids. The V gene's germline CDR1 is GTSNPN and CDR2 SVGIG (reference sequence). Between the trimmed V and J ends, which lost 2 bases and 3 bases, there was a span of 10 bases. CDR3 residues: CAWSPGDDYGYTF. The DNA of the CDR3 is TGTGCCTGGAGTCCAGGGGACGACTATGGCTACACCTTC.

This clone has just a few counts. The V call is TRBV6-1, the J call TRBJ1-1; D might be TRBD1 (6 bases). CDR3 length: 15 amino acids. V was trimmed by 6 bases and J by 4 bases, leaving 18 bases between them. The germline CDR1 and CDR2 sequences are MNHNS and SASEGT. CDR3 sequence reads: CASRGGGALGTEAFF. The CDR3 DNA reads as TGTGCCAGCAGGGGAGGGGGGGCGCTGGGCACTGAAGCTTTCTTT.

This sequence joins TRBV7-3 and TRBJ1-1, with 7 bases aligning to TRBD1. Germline trimming cut 1 base from V and 4 bases from J; bases unmatched to any gene: 3. The germline V gene has CDR1 SGHTA and CDR2 FQGTGA. There are 14 residues in the CDR3. CDR3: CASSLNPGGTEAFF. In nucleotides, the CDR3 is TGTGCCAGCAGCTTAAACCCAGGGGGCACTGAAGCTTTCTTT. The full variable domain, rest sourced from reference TRBV7-3 and TRBJ1-1, is GAGVSQTPSNKVTEKGKYVELRCDPISGHTALYWYRQSLGQGPEFLIYFQGTGAADDSGLPNDRFFAVRPEGSVSTLKIQRTERGDSAVYLCASSLNPGGTEAFFGQGTRLTVV.

V is TRBV10-3 and J is TRBJ2-7; 15 nucleotides align to TRBD2. The CDR3 has 20 amino acids. Germline V gives CDR1 ENHRY, CDR2 SYGVKD. V lost 0 bases to trimming and J lost 2 bases; unmatched junction nucleotides: 11. The CDR3 here is CAISESHGLAGGHKPYEQYF. The CDR3 DNA follows: TGTGCCATCAGTGAGTCGCACGGACTAGCGGGGGGGCACAAGCCCTACGAGCAGTACTTC.

The chain links TRBV21-1 to TRBJ2-3; the D call TRBD2 from the table was never checked on the DNA. TRBV21-1 is termed a pseudogene. This CDR3 spans 17 amino acids. CDR3 residues: CASSKASRLALTDTQYF. The CDR3 nucleotides are TGTGCCAGCAGCAAAGCATCAAGGCTAGCGTTAACAGATACGCAGTATTTT.

This rearrangement joins TRBV30 to TRBJ2-1; 13 nucleotides agree with TRBD2. CDR3 length: 17 amino acids. Looked up from germline, CDR1 is GTSNPN and CDR2 is SVGIG (reference sequence). V lost 7 bases to trimming and J lost 12 bases; unmatched junction nucleotides: 21. The CDR3 nucleotides are TGTGCCTCCACTACTAGCGGGGGGGCCGTGATTGGCTCGACGCAGTTCTTC. Encoded protein: CASTTSGGAVIGSTQFF.